This T cell receptor beta chain was retrieved from a study of PD-L1 blockade in urothelial cancer. Turning to the study itself: Blood gave a median 141,255 T cells.

Generated by immunoSEQ multiplex PCR, the TCRdb table keeps only in-frame clones and is missing some. The table has tens of thousands of clones, about 90% seen once. V trimming: 5 bases; J trimming: 5 bases; junction bases outside the gene matches: 10. The germline CDR1 and CDR2 sequences are SGHTA and FQGNSA. This CDR3 is 16 amino acids long. The time point denotes: pretreatment peripheral blood. This rearrangement joins TRBV7-2 to TRBJ2-7; 12 bases are a match to TRBD1. The TCR sequence derives from a man between 60 and 75 years old with urothelial cancer. The source material was PBMCs, sampled around atezolizumab (anti-PD-L1) treatment. The CDR3 sequence: CASSPNRDRGRNEQYF. CDR3 coding DNA: TGTGCCAGCAGCCCTAACCGGGACAGGGGGCGAAACGAGCAGTACTTC.